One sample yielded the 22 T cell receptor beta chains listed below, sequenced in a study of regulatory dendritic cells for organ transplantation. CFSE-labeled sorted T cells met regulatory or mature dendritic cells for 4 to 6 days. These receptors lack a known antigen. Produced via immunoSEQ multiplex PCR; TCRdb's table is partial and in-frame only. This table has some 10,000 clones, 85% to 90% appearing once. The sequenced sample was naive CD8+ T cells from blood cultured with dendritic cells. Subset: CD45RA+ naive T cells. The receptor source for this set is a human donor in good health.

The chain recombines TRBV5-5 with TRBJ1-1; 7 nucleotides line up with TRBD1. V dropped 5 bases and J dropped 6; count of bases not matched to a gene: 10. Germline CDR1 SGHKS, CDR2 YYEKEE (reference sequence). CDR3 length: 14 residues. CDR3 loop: CASSRGGIGAEAFF. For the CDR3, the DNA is TGTGCCAGCAGTCGAGGGGGCATTGGCGCTGAAGCTTTCTTT. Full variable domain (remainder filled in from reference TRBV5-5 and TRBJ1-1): DAGVTQSPTHLIKTRGQQVTLRCSPISGHKSVSWYQQVLGQGPQFIFQYYEKEERGRGNFPDRFSARQFPNYSSELNVNALLLGDSALYLCASSRGGIGAEAFFGQGTRLTVV.

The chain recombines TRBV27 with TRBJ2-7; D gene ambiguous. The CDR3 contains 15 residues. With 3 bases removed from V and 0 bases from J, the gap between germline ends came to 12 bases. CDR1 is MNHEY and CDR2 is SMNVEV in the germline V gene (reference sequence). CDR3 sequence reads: CASSFGPLDSYEQYF. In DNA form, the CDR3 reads TGTGCCAGCAGTTTCGGGCCCTTGGACTCCTACGAGCAGTACTTC.

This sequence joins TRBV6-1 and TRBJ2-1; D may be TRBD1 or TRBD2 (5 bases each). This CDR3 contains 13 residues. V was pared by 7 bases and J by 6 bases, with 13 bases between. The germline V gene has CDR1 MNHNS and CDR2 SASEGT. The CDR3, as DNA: TGTGCCAGCAAGGTAGCTGGGGGCAATGAGCAGTTCTTC. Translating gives CASKVAGGNEQFF.

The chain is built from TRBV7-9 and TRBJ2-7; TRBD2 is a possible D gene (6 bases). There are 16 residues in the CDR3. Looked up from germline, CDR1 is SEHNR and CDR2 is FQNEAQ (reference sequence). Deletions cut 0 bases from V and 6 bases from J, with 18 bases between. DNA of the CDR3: TGTGCCAGCAGCTTAGCTTACGTCGGCCGGGAGTTCGAGCAGTACTTC. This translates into CASSLAYVGREFEQYF. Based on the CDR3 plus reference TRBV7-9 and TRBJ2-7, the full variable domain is DTGVSQNPRHKITKRGQNVTFRCDPISEHNRLYWYRQTLGQGPEFLTYFQNEAQLEKSRLLSDRFSAERPKGSFSTLEIQRTEQGDSAMYLCASSLAYVGREFEQYFGPGTRLTVT.

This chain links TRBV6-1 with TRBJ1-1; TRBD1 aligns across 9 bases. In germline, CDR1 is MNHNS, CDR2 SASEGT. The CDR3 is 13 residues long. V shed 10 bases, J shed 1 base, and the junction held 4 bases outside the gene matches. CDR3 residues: CATDRGTNTEAFF. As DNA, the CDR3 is TGTGCCACAGACAGGGGGACGAACACTGAAGCTTTCTTT.

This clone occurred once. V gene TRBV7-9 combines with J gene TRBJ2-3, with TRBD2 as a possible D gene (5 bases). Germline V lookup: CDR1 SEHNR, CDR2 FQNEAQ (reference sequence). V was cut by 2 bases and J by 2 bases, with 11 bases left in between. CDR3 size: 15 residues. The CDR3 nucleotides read TGTGCCAGCAGCTTATCGGGATCCTCCACAGATACGCAGTATTTT. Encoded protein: CASSLSGSSTDTQYF. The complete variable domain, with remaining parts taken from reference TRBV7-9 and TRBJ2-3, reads DTGVSQNPRHKITKRGQNVTFRCDPISEHNRLYWYRQTLGQGPEFLTYFQNEAQLEKSRLLSDRFSAERPKGSFSTLEIQRTEQGDSAMYLCASSLSGSSTDTQYFGPGTRLTVL.

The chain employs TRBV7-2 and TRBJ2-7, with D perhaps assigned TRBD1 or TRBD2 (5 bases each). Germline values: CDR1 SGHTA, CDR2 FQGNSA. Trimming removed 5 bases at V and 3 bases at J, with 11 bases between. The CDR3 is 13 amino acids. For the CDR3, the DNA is TGTGCCAGCAGCCTAGGGACCCTCTACGAGCAGTACTTC. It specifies CASSLGTLYEQYF.

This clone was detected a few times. The CDR3: CARGGCYGYTF. In nucleotides, the CDR3 is TGTGCCAGGGGAGGGTGCTATGGCTACACCTTC. The chain carries TRBV19 and TRBJ1-2; D uncertain. The CDR3 has 11 amino acids. Trimming removed 9 bases from V and 4 bases from J, with 9 bases in between. Germline CDR1 and CDR2: LNHDA and SQIVND (reference sequence).

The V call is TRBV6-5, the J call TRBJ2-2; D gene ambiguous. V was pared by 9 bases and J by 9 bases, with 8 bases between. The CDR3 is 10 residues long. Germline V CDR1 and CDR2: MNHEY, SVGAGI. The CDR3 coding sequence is TGTGCCAGTAACTCCTGGGAGCTGTTTTTT. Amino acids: CASNSWELFF.

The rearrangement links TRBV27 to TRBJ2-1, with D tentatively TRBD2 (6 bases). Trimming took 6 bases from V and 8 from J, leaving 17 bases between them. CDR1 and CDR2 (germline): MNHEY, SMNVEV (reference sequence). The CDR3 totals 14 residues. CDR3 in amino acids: CASSTRAPGDEQFF. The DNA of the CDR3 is TGTGCCAGCAGCACCAGGGCCCCGGGGGATGAGCAGTTCTTC.

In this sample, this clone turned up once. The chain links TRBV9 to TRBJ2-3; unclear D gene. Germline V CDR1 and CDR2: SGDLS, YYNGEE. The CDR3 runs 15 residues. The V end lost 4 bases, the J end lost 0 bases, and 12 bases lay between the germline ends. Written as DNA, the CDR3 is TGTGCCAGCAGCCCCGCTTGGGGAAGCACAGATACGCAGTATTTT. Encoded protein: CASSPAWGSTDTQYF. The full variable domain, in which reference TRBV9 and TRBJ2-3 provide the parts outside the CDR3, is DSGVTQTPKHLITATGQRVTLRCSPRSGDLSVYWYQQSLDQGLQFLIQYYNGEERAKGNILERFSAQQFPDLHSELNLSSLELGDSALYFCASSPAWGSTDTQYFGPGTRLTVL.

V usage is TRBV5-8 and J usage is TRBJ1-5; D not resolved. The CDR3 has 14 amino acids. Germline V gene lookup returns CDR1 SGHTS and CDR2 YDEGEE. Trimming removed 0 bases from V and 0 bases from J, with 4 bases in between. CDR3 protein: CASSLGLSNQPQHF. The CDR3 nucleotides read TGTGCCAGCAGCTTGGGGCTTAGCAATCAGCCCCAGCATTTT.

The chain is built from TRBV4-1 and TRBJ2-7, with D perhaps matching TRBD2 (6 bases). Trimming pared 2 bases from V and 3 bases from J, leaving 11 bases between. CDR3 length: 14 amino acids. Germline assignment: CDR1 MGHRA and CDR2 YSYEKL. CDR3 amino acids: CASSQQGEDYEQYF. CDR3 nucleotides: TGCGCCAGCAGCCAACAAGGGGAGGACTACGAGCAGTACTTC.

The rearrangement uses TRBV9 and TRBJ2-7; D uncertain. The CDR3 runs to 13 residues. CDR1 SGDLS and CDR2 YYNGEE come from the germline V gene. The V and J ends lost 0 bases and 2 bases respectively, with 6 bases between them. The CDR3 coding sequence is TGTGCCAGCAGCGTAGGTGACACCTACGAGCAGTACTTC. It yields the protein CASSVGDTYEQYF.

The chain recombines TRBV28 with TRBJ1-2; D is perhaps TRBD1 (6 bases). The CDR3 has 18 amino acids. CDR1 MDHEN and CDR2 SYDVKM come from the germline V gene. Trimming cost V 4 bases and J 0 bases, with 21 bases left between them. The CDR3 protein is CASSSRTETLETNYGYTF. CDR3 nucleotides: TGTGCCAGCAGTTCTCGGACAGAGACCCTAGAGACTAACTATGGCTACACCTTC.

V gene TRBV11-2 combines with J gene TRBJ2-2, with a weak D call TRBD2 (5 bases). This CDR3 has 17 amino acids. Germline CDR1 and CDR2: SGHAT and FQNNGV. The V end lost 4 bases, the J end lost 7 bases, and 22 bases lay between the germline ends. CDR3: CASSWLIRAPAGGELFF. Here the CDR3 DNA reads TGTGCCAGCAGCTGGCTTATTCGGGCGCCCGCGGGCGGGGAGCTGTTTTTT. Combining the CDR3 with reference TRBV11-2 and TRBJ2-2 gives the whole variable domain EAGVAQSPRYKIIEKRQSVAFWCNPISGHATLYWYQQILGQGPKLLIQFQNNGVVDDSQLPKDRFSAERLKGVDSTLKIQPAKLEDSAVYLCASSWLIRAPAGGELFFGEGSRLTVL.

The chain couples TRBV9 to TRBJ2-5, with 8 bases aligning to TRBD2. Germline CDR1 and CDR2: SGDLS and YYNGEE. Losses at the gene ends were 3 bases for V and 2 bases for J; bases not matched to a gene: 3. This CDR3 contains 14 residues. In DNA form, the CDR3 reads TGTGCCAGCAGCGGATCTAGCGGGCAAGAGACCCAGTACTTC. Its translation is CASSGSSGQETQYF. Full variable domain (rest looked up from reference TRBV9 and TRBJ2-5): DSGVTQTPKHLITATGQRVTLRCSPRSGDLSVYWYQQSLDQGLQFLIQYYNGEERAKGNILERFSAQQFPDLHSELNLSSLELGDSALYFCASSGSSGQETQYFGPGTRLLVL.

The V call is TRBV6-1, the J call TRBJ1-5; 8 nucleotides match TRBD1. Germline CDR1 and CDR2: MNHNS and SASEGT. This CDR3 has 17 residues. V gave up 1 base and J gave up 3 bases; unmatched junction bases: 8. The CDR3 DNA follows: TGTGCCAGCAGTGAAGAGGAGACAGGGGTGGCCAATCAGCCCCAGCATTTT. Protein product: CASSEEETGVANQPQHF.

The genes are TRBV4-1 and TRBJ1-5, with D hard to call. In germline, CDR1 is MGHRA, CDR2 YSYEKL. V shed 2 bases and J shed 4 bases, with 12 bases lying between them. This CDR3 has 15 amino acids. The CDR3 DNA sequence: TGCGCCAGCAGCCAAACGGAATCCAAAAATCAGCCCCAGCATTTT. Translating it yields CASSQTESKNQPQHF.

This chain's CDR3 is CASTPAGTGYYEQYF. The CDR3 coding sequence is TGTGCCAGCACCCCGGCCGGGACAGGGTACTACGAGCAGTACTTC. The chain carries TRBV28 and TRBJ2-7; 9 positions agree with TRBD1. Germline CDR1 is MDHEN and CDR2 is SYDVKM. There are 15 residues in the CDR3. J lost 3 bases, V lost 7 bases, and 10 bases had no gene match.

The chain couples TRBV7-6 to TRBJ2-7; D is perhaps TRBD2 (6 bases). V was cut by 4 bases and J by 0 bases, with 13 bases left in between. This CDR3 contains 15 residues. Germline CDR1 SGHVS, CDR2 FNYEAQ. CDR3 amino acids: CASSSRHGSSYEQYF. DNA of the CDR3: TGTGCCAGCAGCTCCAGACACGGGAGCTCCTACGAGCAGTACTTC.

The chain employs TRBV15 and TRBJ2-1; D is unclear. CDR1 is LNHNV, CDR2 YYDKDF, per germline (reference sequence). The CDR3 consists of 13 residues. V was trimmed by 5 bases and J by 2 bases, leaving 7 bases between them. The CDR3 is CATSVPPYNEQFF. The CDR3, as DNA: TGTGCCACCAGCGTTCCCCCCTACAATGAGCAGTTCTTC.